This T cell receptor beta chain was documented in a study of T-cell memory formation after mild COVID-19. Overall study: The TCR clusters were mostly specific to one donor.

The study's findings and limits: Confirmation was lacking for SARS-CoV-2 specificity of second-wave clones that peaked on day 37. Pre-infection memory showed some responding clones, and this suggested that cross-reactive memory joined.

The authors produced TCR alpha and TCR beta cDNA libraries with sample barcodes and UMIs by 5'RACE using constant-segment primers. TCRdb re-called the 5' RACE reads through MiXCR, storing one row per CDR3 protein. Here the sample spans 300,000 or so distinct CDR3 sequences, about 17% being singletons. The table lists this clonotype with many counts. Its target is not known. The CDR3 contains 15 residues. The germline V and J ends were trimmed by 2 bases and 4 bases, with 14 bases remaining between them. Germline V gene data show CDR1 as SGHAT and CDR2 as FQNNGV. The origin of this receptor is a man between 18 and 35 years old who had mild COVID-19 (a few samples of this study predate the infection). Cell type and time point are not known. The specimen was PBMCs or a T cell subset sorted from them (not recorded which). The chain links TRBV11-2 to TRBJ1-1; tentatively, D is TRBD1 (5 bases). The CDR3 reads CASSLRSGSPTEAFF. The CDR3 nucleotides read TGTGCCAGCAGCTTACGGTCAGGGTCCCCCACTGAAGCTTTCTTT.